This T cell receptor beta chain was recovered during a study of identical twins. Germline CDR1 and CDR2: SNHLY and FYNNEI. Trimming left V 8 bases short and J 1 base short, with 10 bases between. This CDR3 is built from 13 residues. TCRdb independently ran MiXCR on the 5' RACE reads; one entry per CDR3 protein. The sample consists of approximately 590,000 distinct CDR3 sequences, roughly 9.5% of them appearing once. Another study also made use of these data, one on yellow fever vaccine responses in identical twins.

The chain recombines TRBV2 with TRBJ2-3; no clear D gene. This sequence originates from a woman aged 18-35 years in good health. The sample taken for sequencing was PBMCs. CDR3 residues: CASARIGTDTQYF. CDR3 DNA sequence: TGTGCCAGCGCGAGGATAGGCACAGATACGCAGTATTTT.